This T cell receptor beta chain was recovered during a study of cytomegalovirus exposure and HLA in healthy donors. Study-wide results and caveats: Accurate prediction of HLA-A and HLA-B alleles (for most subjects) was reportedly achieved from TCR beta sequences.

In regard to this clone: Antigen: not known.

The PCR used 60 Vbeta and 13 Jbeta primers. TCRdb's table, derived via immunoSEQ multiplex PCR, lists solely in-frame clones and lacks some. The sample shows 150,000 to 200,000 clones, approximately 71% of them seen only once. With 5 bases removed from V and 0 bases from J, the gap between germline ends came to 14 bases. The CDR3 has 15 residues. Per germline, CDR1 KGHSH and CDR2 LQKENI. The source of this sequence is a young man in good health and CMV-seropositive. V is TRBV18 and J is TRBJ2-7; D unclear. Sequencing used PBMCs. CDR3 residues: CASSAATDNSYEQYF. The CDR3 coding sequence is TGTGCCAGCTCAGCGGCAACTGATAACTCCTACGAGCAGTACTTC.